The next 3 T cell receptor beta chains were all read from a single sample in a study of T cell repertoires in cytomegalovirus infection. TCRdb passed the reads through MiXCR, listing each CDR3 protein once. The sample holds about 250,000 distinct CDR3 sequences, 15% to 20% seen once. The sequenced material came from CD8+ T cells from PBMCs. These receptors were collected from a human donor in good health (CMV status not recorded). Some clones in this sample may be carry-over from other donors' samples.

This clonotype came up a few times. V and J are TRBV7-6 and TRBJ2-7; possibly TRBD2 for D (5 bases). Trimming cost V 1 base and J 2 bases, with 12 bases left between them. The CDR3 is 15 amino acids. The germline CDR1 and CDR2 sequences are SGHVS and FNYEAQ. Here the CDR3 DNA reads TGTGCCAGCAGCTTAGACCCGGGAAACGCCTACGAGCAGTACTTC. Translating gives CASSLDPGNAYEQYF.

A few counts support this clonotype. This chain's CDR3 is CASSYDSLSSYEQYF. In DNA, the CDR3 is TGTGCCAGCAGTTACGACAGCTTGAGCTCCTACGAGCAGTACTTC. V usage is TRBV6-2 or TRBV6-3 and J usage is TRBJ2-7, with D possibly TRBD1 on 5 matching bases. This CDR3 comprises 15 residues. Germline CDR1 is MNHEY and CDR2 is SVGEGT. V shed 2 bases and J shed 0 bases, with 11 bases lying between them.

The chain employs TRBV12-3 or TRBV12-4 and TRBJ1-5; D unresolved. V was pared by 6 bases and J by 4 bases, with 10 bases between. The CDR3 has 13 amino acids. CDR3 DNA sequence: TGTGCCAGCAGCATGGCGGAAAATCAGCCCCAGCATTTT. It codes for CASSMAENQPQHF.